The following is a TCR beta chain sequence with its context. Original handling: Estimates of nucleated cell counts were drawn from the amplification of reference gene primers. Clones were read by immunoSEQ multiplex PCR, and TCRdb kept only the in-frame ones, dropping some. D and trimming were read from the DNA, whereas the V and J calls and clone size are those reported in that table. The table lists around 440,000 clones, approximately 88% of them singletons. The entry originates in a study of blood T cell repertoires in COVID-19. Across the whole study: Sites across the United States, Italy and Spain contributed samples from acute and convalescent COVID-19. PBMCs, B-cell-depleted T cells, or T cells provided the cDNA or gDNA that made up the material.

The Seattle site enrolled patients during active infection and followed them longitudinally. This receptor was identified in a woman in her 50s with COVID-19, enrolled during active disease. The specimen sequenced was peripheral blood.

CDR3: CASYAPGRQNTEAFF. The CDR3, as DNA: TGTGCCAGCTACGCCCCCGGGAGGCAGAACACTGAAGCTTTCTTT. The V gene is TRBV6-5, the J gene TRBJ1-1; D remains ambiguous. Germline V gene lookup returns CDR1 MNHEY and CDR2 SVGAGI. Trimming removed 8 bases from V and 1 base from J, with 17 bases in between. CDR3 length: 15 residues.